Following are 15 T cell receptor beta chains from one sample sequenced in a study of human T cells and chemical hapten exposure. TCRdb ran MiXCR on the RACE reads and lists one entry per CDR3 protein. Of tens of thousands of distinct CDR3 sequences in the sample, roughly a tenth are singletons; the top ten hold less than 2.5%. As for time point: patch test 1, 2 weeks after DPC sensitization. The treatment denotes: therapeutic diphenylcyclopropenone sensitization with weekly scalp DPC. Sequences were derived from whole blood, sampled in connection with sensitization to the hapten diphenylcyclopropenone (DPC). The origin of the receptors is a man in his forties with alopecia areata. Some clones in this sample may be carry-over from other donors' samples.

The chain carries TRBV20-1 and TRBJ2-3, with D maybe TRBD2 (6 bases). Germline V gene sequence: CDR1 DFQATT, CDR2 SNEGSKA (reference sequence). CDR3 size: 16 residues. Trimming took 2 bases from V and 0 from J, leaving 15 bases between them. CDR3 sequence: CSARSGGKGSTDTQYF. The CDR3 DNA reads TGCAGTGCTAGATCAGGCGGGAAAGGGAGCACAGATACGCAGTATTTT.

This clonotype appeared a few times. V usage is TRBV7-6 and J usage is TRBJ1-4, with TRBD1 matching 7 bases. CDR1 and CDR2 (germline): SGHVS, FNYEAQ. The length of the CDR3 is 15 residues. Trimming took 5 bases from V and 4 from J; bases not matched to a gene: 7. Written as DNA, the CDR3 is TGTGCCAGCAGCCAACGACAGGGATATAATGAAAAACTGTTTTTT. Residues: CASSQRQGYNEKLFF.

In this sample, this clonotype turned up a few times. This chain uses TRBV6-2 or TRBV6-3 with TRBJ2-3, with TRBD2 identical over 8 bases. The CDR3 loop spans 17 amino acids. Unmatched junction bases numbered 10, after V lost 5 bases and J lost 0 bases. Germline V gene sequence: CDR1 MNHEY, CDR2 SVGEGT. This CDR3 is CASSPPAGTRSTDTQYF. The CDR3 DNA reads TGTGCCAGCAGTCCCCCAGCCGGGACTAGGAGCACAGATACGCAGTATTTT.

In its sample, this clonotype was seen many times. The CDR3 DNA is TGTGCCACCAGTGATGCACGCCGGGACAGGCCTAACTATGGCTACACCTTC. It translates to CATSDARRDRPNYGYTF. The chain combines TRBV24-1 with TRBJ1-2; TRBD1 matches at 8 bases. Trimming cost V 3 bases and J 0 bases; bases outside gene matches: 8. Looked up from germline, CDR1 is KGHDR and CDR2 is SFDVKD. The CDR3 is 17 residues long.

The chain combines TRBV5-4 with TRBJ2-1, with TRBD2 identical over 7 bases. Germline CDR1 SGHNT, CDR2 YYREEE (reference sequence). This CDR3 spans 16 amino acids. V dropped 0 bases and J dropped 4; count of bases not matched to a gene: 7. The CDR3 DNA follows: TGTGCCAGCAGCTTGGCGGGAGGCCCCGCATACAATGAGCAGTTCTTC. It codes for CASSLAGGPAYNEQFF. Combining the CDR3 with reference TRBV5-4 and TRBJ2-1 gives the whole variable domain ETGVTQSPTHLIKTRGQQVTLRCSSQSGHNTVSWYQQALGQGPQFIFQYYREEENGRGNFPPRFSGLQFPNYSSELNVNALELDDSALYLCASSLAGGPAYNEQFFGPGTRLTVL.

CDR3 region: CASSLGGRFLYSNQPQHF. CDR3 nucleotide sequence: TGTGCCAGCAGTTTAGGGGGTCGTTTTCTATATAGCAATCAGCCCCAGCATTTT. The chain couples TRBV28 to TRBJ1-5, with TRBD1 as a possible D gene (5 bases). V lost 2 bases to trimming and J lost 0 bases, with 17 bases between them. This CDR3 contains 18 residues. CDR1 and CDR2 (germline): MDHEN, SYDVKM.

The J gene is TRBJ1-1, the V gene TRBV18; a possible D gene is TRBD1 (5 bases). The CDR3 length is 16 residues. In germline, CDR1 is KGHSH, CDR2 LQKENI. V was pared by 6 bases and J by 0 bases, with 17 bases between. CDR3 residues: CASSRDRQNMNTEAFF. CDR3 bases: TGTGCCAGCTCCCGCGACCGACAGAACATGAACACTGAAGCTTTCTTT. The full variable domain, in which reference TRBV18 and TRBJ1-1 provide the parts outside the CDR3, is NAGVMQNPRHLVRRRGQEARLRCSPMKGHSHVYWYRQLPEEGLKFMVYLQKENIIDESGMPKERFSAEFPKEGPSILRIQQVVRGDSAAYFCASSRDRQNMNTEAFFGQGTRLTVV.

This clonotype has ten or more counts. The chain links TRBV9 to TRBJ1-3; unclear D gene. The CDR3 is 14 amino acids. Trimming removed 0 bases from V and 0 bases from J, with 4 bases in between. CDR1 and CDR2 (germline): SGDLS, YYNGEE. In DNA, the CDR3 is TGTGCCAGCAGCGTAGTTGACTCTGGAAACACCATATATTTT. It codes for CASSVVDSGNTIYF.

In its sample, this clonotype was seen many times. The chain recombines TRBV5-5 with TRBJ1-1; the D gene is possibly TRBD1 (5 bases). Looked up from germline, CDR1 is SGHKS and CDR2 is YYEKEE (reference sequence). V shed 1 base and J shed 4 bases, with 14 bases lying between them. The CDR3 loop spans 15 amino acids. The CDR3 nucleotides are TGTGCCAGCAGCTTGTCAGCGCGGCAGGGCACTGAAGCTTTCTTT. This translates into CASSLSARQGTEAFF.

This rearrangement joins TRBV5-1 to TRBJ2-3, with D maybe TRBD1 (5 bases). The CDR3 runs to 13 residues. Germline CDR1 SGHRS, CDR2 YFSETQ. Trimming cost V 5 bases and J 4 bases, with 11 bases left between them. CDR3 sequence reads: CASSFMGPDTQYF. The CDR3 DNA sequence: TGCGCCAGCAGTTTCATGGGGCCAGATACGCAGTATTTT.

Regarding this clonotype: One junction end disagrees with the germline gene, perhaps due to a read error. The chain carries TRBV6-5 and TRBJ1-4, with D possibly being TRBD1 (5 bases). CDR3 size: 15 residues. CDR1 MNHEY and CDR2 SVGAGI come from the germline V gene. CDR3 amino acids: CASSPAGRTNEKLIF. DNA for the CDR3: TGTGCCAGCAGTCCTGCGGGACGGACAAATGAAAAACTGATTTTT.

The chain couples TRBV5-4 to TRBJ2-2; 12 bases agree with TRBD2. The CDR3 has 18 residues. Germline V gene sequence: CDR1 SGHNT, CDR2 YYREEE (reference sequence). V lost 4 bases to trimming and J lost 2 bases; unmatched junction nucleotides: 9. The CDR3 protein is CASSGGPSGRGNTGELFF. The CDR3, as DNA: TGTGCCAGCAGCGGGGGTCCTAGCGGGAGGGGCAACACCGGGGAGCTGTTTTTT.

This chain links TRBV12-3 or TRBV12-4 with TRBJ1-4; D gene unclear. Trimming left V 0 bases short and J 8 bases short, with 10 bases between. This CDR3 contains 14 residues. CDR3 sequence: CASSLALIGEKLFF. CDR3 DNA: TGTGCCAGCAGTTTAGCGCTTATAGGGGAAAAACTGTTTTTT.

In this sample, this clonotype turned up once. The V and J genes are TRBV4-1 and TRBJ2-3, with D perhaps TRBD1 (6 bases). The CDR3 is 15 amino acids. The germline gives CDR1 MGHRA, CDR2 YSYEKL. With 4 bases removed from V and 0 bases from J, the gap between germline ends came to 11 bases. DNA for the CDR3: TGCGCCAGCAGCCTTCGGACAGAAAGCACAGATACGCAGTATTTT. This translates into CASSLRTESTDTQYF.

This clonotype was recorded many times. V usage is TRBV7-9 and J usage is TRBJ1-4; TRBD1 might be the D (5 bases). Between the trimmed V and J ends, which lost 1 base and 5 bases, there was a span of 8 bases. Germline lookup yields CDR1 SEHNR and CDR2 FQNEAQ (reference sequence). There are 14 residues in the CDR3. CDR3 region: CASSLGEGNEKLFF. Here the CDR3 DNA reads TGTGCCAGCAGCTTAGGGGAGGGGAATGAAAAACTGTTTTTT. Full variable domain (remainder filled in from reference TRBV7-9 and TRBJ1-4): DTGVSQNPRHKITKRGQNVTFRCDPISEHNRLYWYRQTLGQGPEFLTYFQNEAQLEKSRLLSDRFSAERPKGSFSTLEIQRTEQGDSAMYLCASSLGEGNEKLFFGSGTQLSVL.